The 13 T cell receptor beta chains below come from one sample, sequenced in a study of OX40 agonist ivuxolimab in advanced cancers. Clones were read by immunoSEQ multiplex PCR, and TCRdb kept only the in-frame ones, dropping some. The sample contains about 120,000 clones, approximately 92% of which appear only once. Sequenced material: CD4+ or CD8+ T cells sorted from blood, taken in a trial of the OX40 agonist ivuxolimab. Source of these receptors: an adult with an advanced solid tumor such as melanoma, head and neck, liver or kidney cancer.

The V and J genes are TRBV6-1 and TRBJ2-2; D is undetermined. CDR3 length: 15 amino acids. Germline values: CDR1 MNHNS, CDR2 SASEGT. V lost 7 bases and J 0 bases, leaving 12 bases between the germline ends. CDR3 region: CASTPRNANTGELFF. CDR3 nucleotide sequence: TGTGCCAGCACCCCTCGGAACGCGAACACCGGGGAGCTGTTTTTT.

The chain couples TRBV27 to TRBJ2-2; a possible D gene is TRBD1 (6 bases). Between the trimmed V and J ends, which lost 6 bases and 1 base, there was a span of 15 bases. CDR1 and CDR2 from the germline V gene are MNHEY and SMNVEV (reference sequence). CDR3 length: 16 amino acids. The CDR3 protein is CASSLLGTKNTGELFF. The CDR3 bases are TGTGCCAGCAGCTTACTCGGGACAAAGAACACCGGGGAGCTGTTTTTT.

This sequence joins TRBV2 and TRBJ2-2; 12 nucleotides align to TRBD2. CDR1 and CDR2 from the germline V gene are SNHLY and FYNNEI. V trimming: 6 bases; J trimming: 8 bases; junction bases outside the gene matches: 10. The CDR3 extends over 16 amino acids. The CDR3 here is CASSKTSGGSGGELFF. The CDR3 region has the DNA TGTGCCAGCAGCAAGACTAGCGGGGGCTCAGGTGGGGAGCTGTTTTTT. Looking up the rest from reference TRBV2 and TRBJ2-2 gives the full variable domain: EPEVTQTPSHQVTQMGQEVILRCVPISNHLYFYWYRQILGQKVEFLVSFYNNEISEKSEIFDDQFSVERPDGSNFTLKIRSTKLEDSAMYFCASSKTSGGSGGELFFGEGSRLTVL.

J is TRBJ2-5 and V is TRBV5-1; D is perhaps TRBD2 (6 bases). The length of the CDR3 is 14 residues. The germline V gene has CDR1 SGHRS and CDR2 YFSETQ. Trimming removed 4 bases from V and 4 bases from J, with 14 bases in between. The CDR3 loop is CASSTGLLGETQYF. The CDR3 nucleotides read TGCGCCAGCAGCACGGGACTCCTTGGAGAGACCCAGTACTTC.

The V call is TRBV18, the J call TRBJ1-2, with a tentative D call TRBD1 (6 bases). Trimming left V 4 bases short and J 2 bases short, with 14 bases between. The germline gives CDR1 KGHSH, CDR2 LQKENI. This CDR3 region has 15 residues. CDR3 in amino acids: CASSLGQIENYGYTF. The CDR3 coding sequence is TGTGCCAGCTCACTCGGACAGATTGAAAACTATGGCTACACCTTC.

The gene calls are TRBV14 and TRBJ1-1; D remains ambiguous. CDR3 length equals 16 residues. The V and J ends lost 0 bases and 4 bases respectively, with 15 bases between them. Germline loops: CDR1 SGHDN, CDR2 FVKESK. The CDR3 DNA is TGTGCCAGCAGCCAAGATGAGCAGGTGTTGGGCACTGAAGCTTTCTTT. Residues: CASSQDEQVLGTEAFF. Combining the CDR3 with reference TRBV14 and TRBJ1-1 gives the whole variable domain EAGVTQFPSHSVIEKGQTVTLRCDPISGHDNLYWYRRVMGKEIKFLLHFVKESKQDESGMPNNRFLAERTGGTYSTLKVQPAELEDSGVYFCASSQDEQVLGTEAFFGQGTRLTVV.

V usage is TRBV25-1 and J usage is TRBJ1-1; D remains ambiguous. Germline CDR1 is MGHDK and CDR2 is SYGVNS. This CDR3 region has 14 residues. V dropped 3 bases and J dropped 1 base, with 9 bases sitting between them. The CDR3 DNA reads TGTGCCAGCAGTGACTATAGGAGGAACACTGAAGCTTTCTTT. It codes for CASSDYRRNTEAFF.

V is TRBV14 and J is TRBJ2-1; 7 nucleotides match TRBD2. V shed 1 base, J shed 3 bases, and the junction held 6 bases outside the gene matches. Germline assignment: CDR1 SGHDN and CDR2 FVKESK. The CDR3 consists of 16 residues. The CDR3 sequence: CASSQVRIAGYNEQFF. The DNA of the CDR3 is TGTGCCAGCAGCCAAGTTAGGATAGCGGGCTACAATGAGCAGTTCTTC.

The genes are TRBV9 and TRBJ2-7; 8 nucleotides match TRBD2. Germline CDR1 and CDR2: SGDLS and YYNGEE. V shed 3 bases, J shed 4 bases, and the junction held 9 bases outside the gene matches. The CDR3 is 15 residues long. For the CDR3, the DNA is TGTGCCAGCAGCGCCCACAGCGGGGGAGGTTACGAGCAGTACTTC. Protein sequence: CASSAHSGGGYEQYF.

The J gene is TRBJ2-1, the V gene TRBV21-1; TRBD2, the table's D call, was not compared with the DNA. TRBV21-1 is a recognized pseudogene. This CDR3 region has 17 residues. CDR3 nucleotides: TGTGCCAGCAGAATTAATTCCGGGACTAGCGGCTACAATGAGCAGTTCTTC. It codes for CASRINSGTSGYNEQFF.

DNA of the CDR3: TGTGCCAGCAGCTCCCGTACCGGGGAGCTGTTTTTT. Protein: CASSSRTGELFF. The chain uses TRBV11-3 and TRBJ2-2; no reliable D call. CDR3 length equals 12 residues. Per the germline V gene, CDR1 is SGHNT and CDR2 is YENEEA. The germline V and J ends were trimmed by 4 bases and 5 bases, with 5 bases remaining between them. The variable domain in full, completed from reference TRBV11-3 and TRBJ2-2, reads EAGVVQSPRYKIIEKKQPVAFWCNPISGHNTLYWYLQNLGQGPELLIRYENEEAVDDSQLPKDRFSAERLKGVDSTLKIQPAELGDSAVYLCASSSRTGELFFGEGSRLTVL.

The chain has TRBV15 and TRBJ2-2, with a tentative D call TRBD2 (6 bases). The CDR3 spans 17 residues. Germline V gives CDR1 LNHNV, CDR2 YYDKDF (reference sequence). The V end was cut by 0 bases, the J end by 5 bases, with 16 bases between. Written as DNA, the CDR3 is TGTGCCACCAGCAGAGATCCCCAGCTGGGGAGGACCGGGGAGCTGTTTTTT. Its translation is CATSRDPQLGRTGELFF. Together with reference TRBV15 and TRBJ2-2, the CDR3 gives the full variable domain: DAMVIQNPRYQVTQFGKPVTLSCSQTLNHNVMYWYQQKSSQAPKLLFHYYDKDFNNEADTPDNFQSRRPNTSFCFLDIRSPGLGDTAMYLCATSRDPQLGRTGELFFGEGSRLTVL.

V is TRBV5-1 and J is TRBJ1-1; tentatively, D is TRBD1 (5 bases). Germline V lookup: CDR1 SGHRS, CDR2 YFSETQ. The CDR3 has 14 amino acids. The V end was cut by 5 bases, the J end by 1 base, with 12 bases between. The CDR3 reads CASRSGATNTEAFF. The CDR3 DNA reads as TGCGCCAGCAGGTCCGGGGCTACGAACACTGAAGCTTTCTTT.